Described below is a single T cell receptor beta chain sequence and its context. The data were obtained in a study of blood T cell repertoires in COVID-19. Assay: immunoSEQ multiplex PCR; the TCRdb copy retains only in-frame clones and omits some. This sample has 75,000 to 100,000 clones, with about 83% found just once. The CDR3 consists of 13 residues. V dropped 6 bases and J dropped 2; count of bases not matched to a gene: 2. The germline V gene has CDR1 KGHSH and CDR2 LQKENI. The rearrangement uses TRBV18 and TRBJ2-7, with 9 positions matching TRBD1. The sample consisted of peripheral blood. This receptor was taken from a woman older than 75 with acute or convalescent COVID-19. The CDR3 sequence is CASSGDRAYEQYF. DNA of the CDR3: TGTGCCAGCTCGGGGGACAGGGCCTACGAGCAGTACTTC.